A selection of T cell receptor beta chains follows, all from one sample in a study of T cell responses to AZD1222 COVID-19 vaccine. The data were produced by immunoSEQ multiplex PCR, yet TCRdb's version contains in-frame clones alone and is incomplete. This sample has about 150,000 clones, with roughly nine tenths found just once. Material: peripheral blood, obtained 28 days after the second AZD1222 dose. These TCRs come from an adult who received the AZD1222 COVID-19 vaccine. Each CDR3 is given with its conserved first and last residue. Expanded clones get a size class; other rows say once, few or many, or leave the size out.

NA | TRBJ1-2 | TRBV7-9 | CASSLVGNYGYTF
NA | TRBJ2-1 | TRBV11-2 | CASSFTSGFSYNEQFF
NA | TRBJ2-3 | TRBV7-9 | CASSPEVGTGTDTQYF
NA | TRBJ2-2 | TRBV12-3/TRBV12-4 | CASREDTGELFF
NA | TRBJ2-1 | TRBV19 | CASSTSGREQFF
NA | TRBJ2-7 | TRBV19 | CASSMWDRSYEQYF
once | TRBJ1-2 | TRBV2 | CASRWDSSGYTF
NA | TRBJ2-3 | TRBV29-1 | CSVRRPLTDTQYF
NA | TRBJ1-2 | TRBV5-4 | CASSLAGFSGYTF
NA | TRBJ1-1 | TRBV6-6 | CASSSYGGLGAFF
NA | TRBJ2-5 | TRBV19 | CASSHEDRGGETQYF
NA | TRBJ1-5 | TRBV27 | CASSLITGNQPQHF
NA | TRBJ1-4 | TRBV24-1 | CATNRPGSRMATNEKLFF
NA | TRBJ1-2 | TRBV5-8 | CASSLGHRTAVGYTF
NA | TRBJ1-4 | TRBV7-8 | CASSLGSSEKLFF
NA | TRBJ1-2 | TRBV23-1 | CASSHSGPSYGYTF
NA | TRBJ2-5 | TRBV7-2 | CASSLVGQETQYF
NA | TRBJ2-7 | TRBV5-1 | CASTRQASSYEQYF
NA | TRBJ2-1 | TRBV19 | CASSIDRVDNEQFF
NA | TRBJ2-7 | TRBV28 | CASTPEYQGAPEQYF
NA | TRBJ1-6 | TRBV7-6 | CASSSGLGSSPLHF
NA | TRBJ1-1 | TRBV12-3/TRBV12-4 | CASTLTGYTEAFF
NA | TRBJ2-4 | TRBV5-1 | CASSSRAREIGNIQYF
NA | TRBJ1-1 | TRBV29-1 | CSGDVARGNTEAFF
NA | TRBJ1-1 | TRBV6-5 | CASSPPGPNTEAFF
NA | TRBJ2-3 | TRBV7-9 | CASSLAPGGGDTQYF
NA | TRBJ1-4 | TRBV15 | CATAVSTEKLFF
NA | TRBJ1-5 | TRBV19 | CASSMVGGSNQPQHF